Here is one TCR beta chain with its context. Its antigen is not known. The protocol was immunoSEQ multiplex PCR, while the TCRdb copy is restricted to in-frame clones and leaves out a portion. The sample has about 110,000 clones; approximately 94% are singletons. This entry comes from a study of cytomegalovirus exposure and HLA in healthy donors. Study results and caveats: Researchers catalogued some 160 TCR beta chains as cytomegalovirus-associated. Subsequent analysis showed first-cohort TCR clusters tending to co-occur in 120 validation repertoires.

V trimming: 6 bases; J trimming: 4 bases; junction bases outside the gene matches: 7. The germline V gene has CDR1 LNHDA and CDR2 SQIVND (reference sequence). This CDR3 comprises 15 residues. This chain uses TRBV19 with TRBJ2-1; TRBD2 matches 9 bases. The source is a woman aged 18 to 35 in good health and CMV-seronegative. Sample: PBMCs. The CDR3 reads CASSLVTSGYNEQFF. CDR3 DNA sequence: TGTGCCAGTAGCTTGGTGACTAGCGGTTACAATGAGCAGTTCTTC.